This T cell receptor beta chain was sequenced during a study of early T cells in non-severe SARS-CoV-2 infection. Study-level results: Anti-spike CD8 specificities were favored by VDJdb matching, whose results missed private and CD4 specificities.

The CDR3 is made up of 15 amino acids. V was pared by 3 bases and J by 4 bases, with 8 bases of the junction left unmatched. Looked up from germline, CDR1 is SNHLY and CDR2 is FYNNEI. Researchers tagged individual cDNA molecules with unique molecular identifiers. TCRdb re-called the 5' RACE reads with MiXCR, one entry per CDR3 protein. The data hold 25,000 to 35,000 distinct CDR3 sequences, with about 4.5% observed a single time. Regarding this clonotype: Its antigen is unknown.

The V and J genes are TRBV2 and TRBJ2-5, with 7 nucleotides matching TRBD1. The source material was whole blood, sampled at baseline. This TCR was sampled from an adult who was a healthcare worker with PCR-confirmed SARS-CoV-2 infection or an uninfected control (not recorded which). The CDR3 DNA follows: TGTGCCAGCAGTGACGTCCAACAGGGGCGAGAGACCCAGTACTTC. This sequence encodes CASSDVQQGRETQYF.